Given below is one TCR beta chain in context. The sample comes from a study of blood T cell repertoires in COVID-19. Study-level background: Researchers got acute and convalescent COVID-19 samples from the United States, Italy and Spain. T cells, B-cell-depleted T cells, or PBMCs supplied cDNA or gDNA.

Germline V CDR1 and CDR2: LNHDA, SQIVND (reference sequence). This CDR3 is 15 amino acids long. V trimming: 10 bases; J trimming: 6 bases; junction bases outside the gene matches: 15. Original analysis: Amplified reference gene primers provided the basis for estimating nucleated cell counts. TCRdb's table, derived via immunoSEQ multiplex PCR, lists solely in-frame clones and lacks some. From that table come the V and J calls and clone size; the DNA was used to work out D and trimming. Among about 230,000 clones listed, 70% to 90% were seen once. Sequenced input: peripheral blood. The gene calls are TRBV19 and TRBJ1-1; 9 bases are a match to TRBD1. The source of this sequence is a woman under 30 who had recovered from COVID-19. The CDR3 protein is CATCTWGQGISEAFF. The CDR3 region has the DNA TGTGCCACCTGTACGTGGGGACAGGGAATCTCTGAAGCTTTCTTT. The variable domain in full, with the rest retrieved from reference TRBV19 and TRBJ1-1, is DGGITQSPKYLFRKEGQNVTLSCEQNLNHDAMYWYRQDPGQGLRLIYYSQIVNDFQKGDIAEGYSVSREKKESFPLTVTSAQKNPTAFYLCATCTWGQGISEAFFGQGTRLTVV.